The 21 T cell receptor beta chains reported below all come from one sample, sequenced in a study of blood T cell repertoires in COVID-19. Clones were read by immunoSEQ multiplex PCR, and TCRdb kept only the in-frame ones, dropping some. Counted here are roughly 180,000 clones, roughly 85% occurring once; the ten biggest clones make up just under 8.5%. Input material: peripheral blood. These receptors came from a woman in her sixties or seventies with acute or convalescent COVID-19.

The chain joins TRBV3-1 (or the pseudogene TRBV3-2) to TRBJ2-1, with a tentative D call TRBD2 (6 bases). The germline gives CDR1 LGHDT, CDR2 YNNKEL (reference sequence). The V and J ends lost 4 bases and 6 bases respectively, with 16 bases between them. The CDR3 length is 15 residues. CDR3 sequence reads: CASSLPGGWGNEQFF. The CDR3 DNA reads as TGTGCCAGCAGCCTTCCCGGGGGATGGGGCAATGAGCAGTTCTTC.

This chain joins TRBV30 and TRBJ1-1; no clear D. CDR1 and CDR2 (germline): GTSNPN, SVGIG (reference sequence). Deletions cut 5 bases from V and 3 bases from J, with 10 bases between. The CDR3 runs 12 residues. The CDR3 bases are TGTGCCTGGGGCAGACGGGACACTGAAGCTTTCTTT. Its translation is CAWGRRDTEAFF.

The chain couples TRBV7-3 to TRBJ1-2, with D uncertain. The V end was cut by 4 bases, the J end by 1 base, with 7 bases between. Germline CDR1 SGHTA, CDR2 FQGTGA. CDR3 length equals 13 residues. CDR3 residues: CASSSRDNYGYTF. The DNA of the CDR3 is TGTGCCAGCAGCTCGCGAGATAACTATGGCTACACCTTC.

This chain's CDR3 is CASRRSEQETQYF. The CDR3 region has the DNA TGCGCCAGCAGGAGAAGCGAACAAGAGACCCAGTACTTC. The chain has TRBV5-1 and TRBJ2-5, with unresolved D. In germline, CDR1 is SGHRS, CDR2 YFSETQ. The V end lost 5 bases, the J end lost 2 bases, and 10 bases lay between the germline ends. CDR3 size: 13 residues. The full variable domain, in which reference TRBV5-1 and TRBJ2-5 provide the parts outside the CDR3, is KAGVTQTPRYLIKTRGQQVTLSCSPISGHRSVSWYQQTPGQGLQFLFEYFSETQRNKGNFPGRFSGRQFSNSRSEMNVSTLELGDSALYLCASRRSEQETQYFGPGTRLLVL.

The CDR3 DNA is TGTGCCATCAGTGGAGTAACCACACAGGGGGCTTTCTTT. It is translated as CAISGVTTQGAFF. This chain connects TRBV10-3 to TRBJ1-1; 7 bases map to TRBD1. From germline, CDR1 is ENHRY and CDR2 SYGVKD. V shed 4 bases, J shed 11 bases, and the junction held 10 bases outside the gene matches. The CDR3 is 13 residues long.

This chain connects TRBV30 to TRBJ1-6; TRBD1 aligns across 10 bases. Germline V lookup: CDR1 GTSNPN, CDR2 SVGIG (reference sequence). This CDR3 is 14 amino acids long. With V trimmed by 0 bases and J by 10 bases, 3 bases remained unmatched. CDR3 sequence: CAWSVRDRGSPLHF. The CDR3 bases are TGTGCCTGGAGTGTCCGGGACAGGGGCTCACCCCTCCACTTT.

This rearrangement joins TRBV11-2 to TRBJ2-2, with D possibly matching TRBD2 (6 bases). This CDR3 has 13 residues. V lost 2 bases and J lost 7, with 8 bases in between. Germline V gives CDR1 SGHAT, CDR2 FQNNGV. Here the CDR3 DNA reads TGTGCCAGCAGCTTATACGGGAGCGGGGAGCTGTTTTTT. This translates into CASSLYGSGELFF. Drawing the rest from reference TRBV11-2 and TRBJ2-2, the complete variable domain is EAGVAQSPRYKIIEKRQSVAFWCNPISGHATLYWYQQILGQGPKLLIQFQNNGVVDDSQLPKDRFSAERLKGVDSTLKIQPAKLEDSAVYLCASSLYGSGELFFGEGSRLTVL.

CDR3 DNA: TGTGCCAGCAGCCTTCGGGCGGGACAGGGGTCTGGCTACACCTTC. It translates to CASSLRAGQGSGYTF. The rearrangement links TRBV14 to TRBJ1-2; 10 bases map to TRBD1. V was pared by 4 bases and J by 7 bases, with 9 bases of the junction left unmatched. The CDR3 is 15 residues long. CDR1 and CDR2 (germline): SGHDN, FVKESK.

Points on this clone: At the DNA level, this CDR3 is encoded by other sequences in the same sample as well. The rearrangement uses TRBV24-1 and TRBJ2-1; 10 bases are a match to TRBD2. V was pared by 3 bases and J by 7 bases, with 5 bases of the junction left unmatched. The germline CDR1 and CDR2 sequences are KGHDR and SFDVKD. The CDR3 consists of 15 residues. In nucleotides, the CDR3 is TGTGCCACCAGTGATCCTAGCGGGAGTTCAAATGAGCAGTTCTTC. It encodes CATSDPSGSSNEQFF.

The V and J genes are TRBV3-1 (or the pseudogene TRBV3-2) and TRBJ1-2; 7 bases align to TRBD1. Germline values: CDR1 LGHDT, CDR2 YNNKEL (reference sequence). Trimming took 1 base from V and 4 from J; bases not matched to a gene: 6. The CDR3 totals 15 residues. Written as DNA, the CDR3 is TGTGCCAGCAGCCAAGGACAGGGCGGTCTCTATGGCTACACCTTC. The encoded protein is CASSQGQGGLYGYTF.

This clone has a single count. This chain connects TRBV5-1 to TRBJ1-1; D perhaps matches TRBD1 (6 bases). CDR3 length: 15 amino acids. Germline CDR1 SGHRS, CDR2 YFSETQ. The germline V and J ends were trimmed by 4 bases and 1 base, with 14 bases remaining between them. The CDR3 DNA follows: TGCGCCAGCAGCCCCTCGCGGACAGCGAACACTGAAGCTTTCTTT. It encodes CASSPSRTANTEAFF.

V gene TRBV4-2 combines with J gene TRBJ1-6; D is unclear. The CDR3 is 15 amino acids. From germline, CDR1 is LGHNA and CDR2 YNFKEQ. The V end lost 1 base, the J end lost 3 bases, and 7 bases lay between the germline ends. The CDR3 here is CASSQVADYNSPLHF. DNA for the CDR3: TGTGCCAGCAGCCAAGTAGCGGACTATAATTCACCCCTCCACTTT.

V is TRBV7-6 and J is TRBJ2-1; possibly TRBD2 for D (5 bases). The CDR3 contains 13 residues. V was cut by 0 bases and J by 8 bases, with 8 bases left in between. Germline V lookup: CDR1 SGHVS, CDR2 FNYEAQ. As DNA, the CDR3 is TGTGCCAGCAGCTTAGCGGGAGACTATGAGCAGTTCTTC. Translating gives CASSLAGDYEQFF.

The chain joins TRBV29-1 to TRBJ2-6, with 7 bases matching TRBD1. The CDR3 has 16 amino acids. Germline lookup yields CDR1 SQVTM and CDR2 ANQGSEA. The V and J ends lost 6 bases and 2 bases, in that order; junction bases with no gene match: 10. The CDR3 spells CSVTGTEKTGANVLTF. Here the CDR3 DNA reads TGCAGCGTCACCGGGACAGAGAAGACTGGGGCCAACGTCCTGACTTTC.

The chain uses TRBV5-1 and TRBJ2-5; 8 nucleotides agree with TRBD2. The J segment lost 2 bases and the V segment lost 0 bases, leaving 3 bases of the junction unmatched. Germline CDR1 SGHRS, CDR2 YFSETQ. The CDR3 loop spans 15 amino acids. In nucleotides, the CDR3 is TGCGCCAGCAGCTTGGGACTAGCGCGGCAAGAGACCCAGTACTTC. Translating gives CASSLGLARQETQYF.

V and J are TRBV29-1 and TRBJ1-3, with TRBD1 matching over 7 bases. V dropped 4 bases and J dropped 4; count of bases not matched to a gene: 4. The germline V gene has CDR1 SQVTM and CDR2 ANQGSEA. The CDR3 is made up of 13 amino acids. The CDR3 sequence: CSVVQGTGNTIYF. The CDR3 region has the DNA TGCAGCGTTGTACAGGGGACGGGAAACACCATATATTTT.

The V gene is TRBV6-5, the J gene TRBJ2-1, with 10 positions matching TRBD2. CDR1 and CDR2 from the germline V gene are MNHEY and SVGAGI. V lost 7 bases to trimming and J lost 4 bases; unmatched junction nucleotides: 7. This CDR3 is 15 amino acids long. CDR3 protein: CASTYAAGGYNEQFF. In DNA, the CDR3 is TGTGCCAGCACCTACGCAGCGGGAGGGTACAATGAGCAGTTCTTC.

The J gene is TRBJ2-1, the V gene TRBV10-1, with D maybe TRBD2 (5 bases). CDR3 length equals 13 residues. Germline V lookup: CDR1 WNHNN, CDR2 SYGVQD (reference sequence). V was cut by 2 bases and J by 6 bases, with 8 bases left in between. The CDR3 nucleotides are TGCGCCAGCAGTGAGGCGGGCCGCAATGAGCAGTTCTTC. This gives the protein CASSEAGRNEQFF.

This chain uses TRBV28 with TRBJ2-7; TRBD1 agrees at 7 bases. The V segment lost 5 bases and the J segment 3 bases; nucleotides outside the gene matches: 7. Germline CDR1 MDHEN, CDR2 SYDVKM. The length of the CDR3 is 14 residues. For the CDR3, the DNA is TGTGCCAGCAGTATCCAGGGGGTGTTCTACGAGCAGTACTTC. Translated: CASSIQGVFYEQYF.

The sample holds one count of this clone. V and J are TRBV6-5 and TRBJ1-5; D remains ambiguous. The CDR3 loop spans 11 amino acids. Deletions cut 11 bases from V and 4 bases from J, with 9 bases between. The germline gives CDR1 MNHEY, CDR2 SVGAGI. The CDR3 region has the DNA TGTGCCGGAGGAGGGAATCAGCCCCAGCATTTT. Its protein product is CAGGGNQPQHF.

V and J are TRBV18 and TRBJ2-1; D might be TRBD1 (6 bases). Germline V lookup: CDR1 KGHSH, CDR2 LQKENI. Deletions cut 3 bases from V and 5 bases from J, with 17 bases between. This CDR3 is built from 16 residues. The CDR3 DNA sequence: TGTGCCAGCTCACCGACGACGGGGCAGGGGAACAATGAGCAGTTCTTC. Its protein product is CASSPTTGQGNNEQFF. The full variable domain, completed using reference TRBV18 and TRBJ2-1, is NAGVMQNPRHLVRRRGQEARLRCSPMKGHSHVYWYRQLPEEGLKFMVYLQKENIIDESGMPKERFSAEFPKEGPSILRIQQVVRGDSAAYFCASSPTTGQGNNEQFFGPGTRLTVL.